This T cell receptor (beta chain) was profiled in a study of blood T cell repertoires in COVID-19 (dated by TCRdb to about 2020). Study-level background: The collaborator samples originated in the United States, Italy and Spain and spanned the acute and convalescent phases of COVID-19. The sample metadata nearly always contained a de-identified subject ID, COVID-19 status, age in years and sex. The dataset comprised deeply sampled blood TCRbeta repertoires from subjects exposed to, actively infected with, or recovered from COVID-19. Where available, HLA class I and class II types were obtained from metadata supplied by the sample provider rather than from assay-based typing. The repertoires were made available in a free public database intended to serve as a resource for research on the immune response to SARS-CoV-2. The samples were drawn from the first 160 participants of the ongoing ImmuneRACE study and from some 1,300 subjects provided by 6 global collaborators. The material from the prospective study consisted of cDNA or gDNA derived from T cells, B-cell-depleted T cells, or PBMCs.

Points the paper makes about the study in general: How much clinical and demographic metadata was included differed by source and by participant, and the metadata was provided uncurated.

V loses 8 bases of germline sequence and J loses 4 bases, and the interval between the two ends is 9 bases. CDR1 is given as LNHDA and CDR2 as SQIVND, both from the germline V gene (reference sequence). Including cysteine and phenylalanine, the CDR3 has 11 amino acids. Only the CDR3 DNA stays, 33 bases, in frame from base 1. Comment on this clone: Its antigen specificity is not known. Base qualities are missing; no much larger clone stands one base away.

The collaborating institutions used their own protocols to collect whole blood in K2EDTA tubes. For TCRbeta analysis, collaborator samples were shipped as frozen whole blood, as isolated PBMCs, or as DNA extracted from either sample type. The immunoSEQ Assay, a bias-controlled multiplex PCR, was used to amplify TCRbeta CDR3 regions from genomic DNA. The paper's processing steps were these. Nucleated cell counts per sample were estimated from amplification of reference gene primers within the assay. To quantify the absolute abundance of each unique TCRbeta CDR3 rearrangement, sequence reads were collapsed and filtered. For each sample, productive Simpson clonality was calculated as the square root of Simpson's diversity index across productive rearrangements. TCRdb obtained this table from immuneACCESS and retained in-frame rearrangements with V and J assigned. These tables miss some clones; where compared with another copy, unresolved V genes account for less than half of the shortfall, and the remainder is unexplained. The V and J calls and the clone size are those of that table, but D and trimming were determined from the DNA. The sample includes 80,000 to 100,000 clones, with about four fifths observed a single time. The ten most abundant clones make up 15% to 20% of the sample.

The chain employs TRBV19 and TRBJ2-7, with TRBD2 tentatively as D gene (6 bases match). The sample was peripheral blood. The sequence was obtained from a human donor in a cohort sampled during active COVID-19. CDR3 protein: CASGRGYEQYF. DNA sequence: TGTGCCAGTGGCCGGGGGTACGAGCAGTACTTC.